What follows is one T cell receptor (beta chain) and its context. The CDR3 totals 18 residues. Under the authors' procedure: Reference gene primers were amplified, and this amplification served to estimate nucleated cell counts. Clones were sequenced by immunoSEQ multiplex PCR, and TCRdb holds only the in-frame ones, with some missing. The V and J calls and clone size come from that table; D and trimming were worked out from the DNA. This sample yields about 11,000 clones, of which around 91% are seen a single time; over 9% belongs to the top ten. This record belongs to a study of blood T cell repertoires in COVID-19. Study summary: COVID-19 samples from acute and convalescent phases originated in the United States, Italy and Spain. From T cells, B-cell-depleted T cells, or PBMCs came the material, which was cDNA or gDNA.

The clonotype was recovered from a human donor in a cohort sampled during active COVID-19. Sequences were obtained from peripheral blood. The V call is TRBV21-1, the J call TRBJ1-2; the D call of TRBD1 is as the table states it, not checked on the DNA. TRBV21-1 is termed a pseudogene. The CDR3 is CASSPRGHNCLGEYGYTF. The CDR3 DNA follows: TGTGCCAGCAGCCCTAGGGGCCACAACTGTCTCGGAGAATATGGCTACACCTTC.